A selection of T cell receptor beta chains follows, all from one sample in a study of CD8+ T cells in alopecia areata. The repertoire was sequenced with immunoSEQ multiplex PCR; TCRdb's copy has only in-frame clones and lacks some. Among 180,000 or so clones listed, roughly 64% were seen once. Sequenced here: CD4+ T cells sorted from blood, sampled at week 24, from a patient treated with tofacitinib. The receptor set was obtained from a human donor with alopecia areata. The CDR3 runs from the conserved cysteine through the conserved F or W. The order of the fields is D gene, J gene, clone size, V gene, CDR3 DNA, CDR3 protein. A D gene is named only where the DNA matches it firmly. Clone size is shown for a subset of rows, as once, few, many or a class of expanded clone.

d_gene: .
j_gene: TRBJ1-6
abundance: .
v_gene: TRBV4-3
CDR3nt: TGCGCCAGCAGCCAAGACTCTAGAGATTCACCCCTCCACTTT
CDR3aa: CASSQDSRDSPLHF

d_gene: TRBD1
j_gene: TRBJ2-2
abundance: .
v_gene: TRBV9
CDR3nt: TGTGCCAGCAGCCGGACAGGGCCCGGGGAGCTGTTTTTT
CDR3aa: CASSRTGPGELFF

d_gene: .
j_gene: TRBJ2-7
abundance: .
v_gene: TRBV27
CDR3nt: TGTGCCAGCAGGGGACATGGCGCCCGGATCTACGAGCAGTACTTC
CDR3aa: CASRGHGARIYEQYF

d_gene: TRBD1
j_gene: TRBJ2-7
abundance: .
v_gene: TRBV5-1
CDR3nt: TGCGCCAGCAGCTTAGCCGGACAGGGGGCAGGGGAGCAGTACTTC
CDR3aa: CASSLAGQGAGEQYF

d_gene: .
j_gene: TRBJ2-4
abundance: once
v_gene: TRBV5-4
CDR3nt: TGTGCCAGCAGCTCCAAGGGACTGGAAAACATTCAGTACTTC
CDR3aa: CASSSKGLENIQYF

d_gene: TRBD2
j_gene: TRBJ2-7
abundance: .
v_gene: TRBV11-2
CDR3nt: TGTGCCAGCAGCCCGAAGGGGCTAGCGGGACGCTACGAGCAGTACTTC
CDR3aa: CASSPKGLAGRYEQYF

d_gene: .
j_gene: TRBJ2-3
abundance: .
v_gene: TRBV15
CDR3nt: TGTGCCACCAGCAGAGACAGGGGCGATACGCAGTATTTT
CDR3aa: CATSRDRGDTQYF

d_gene: TRBD1
j_gene: TRBJ1-1
abundance: once
v_gene: TRBV5-1
CDR3nt: TGCGCCAGCCGTACCCGACAGGGGACTGAAGCTTTCTTT
CDR3aa: CASRTRQGTEAFF

d_gene: .
j_gene: TRBJ2-7
abundance: .
v_gene: TRBV10-3
CDR3nt: TGTGCCAGCACGTCGGGGGACGAGCAGTACTTC
CDR3aa: CASTSGDEQYF

d_gene: TRBD2
j_gene: TRBJ2-1
abundance: .
v_gene: TRBV28
CDR3nt: TGTGCCAGCAGTGCCTCTGGACTAGCGGGGTACAATGAGCAGTTCTTC
CDR3aa: CASSASGLAGYNEQFF

d_gene: .
j_gene: TRBJ2-5
abundance: once
v_gene: TRBV9
CDR3nt: TGTGCCAGCAGCTTCAGCTGGGGGAAAGAGACCCAGTACTTC
CDR3aa: CASSFSWGKETQYF

d_gene: .
j_gene: TRBJ2-7
abundance: .
v_gene: TRBV6-5
CDR3nt: TGTGCCAGCAGTTACTCGTTGGCAGATACCTACGAGCAGTACTTC
CDR3aa: CASSYSLADTYEQYF

d_gene: TRBD1
j_gene: TRBJ2-5
abundance: few
v_gene: TRBV5-4
CDR3nt: TGTGCCAGCAGCCAGCTGGACAGGCAAGAGACCCAGTACTTC
CDR3aa: CASSQLDRQETQYF

d_gene: TRBD1
j_gene: TRBJ2-7
abundance: .
v_gene: TRBV29-1
CDR3nt: TGCAGCGTTAGAACAGGGGCCTACGAGCAGTACTTC
CDR3aa: CSVRTGAYEQYF